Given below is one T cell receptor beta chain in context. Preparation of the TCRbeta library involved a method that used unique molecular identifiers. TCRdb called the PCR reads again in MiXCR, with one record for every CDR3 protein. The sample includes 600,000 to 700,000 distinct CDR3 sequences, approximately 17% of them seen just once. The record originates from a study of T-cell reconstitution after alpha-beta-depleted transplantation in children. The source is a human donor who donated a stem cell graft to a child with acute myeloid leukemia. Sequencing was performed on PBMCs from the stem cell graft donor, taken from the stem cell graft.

In DNA, the CDR3 is TGCAGTGCTAGTCTCCCCAGAGGCTCCTACGAGCAGTACTTC. Residues: CSASLPRGSYEQYF. The chain has TRBV20-1 and TRBJ2-7; D is unclear. The CDR3 has 14 residues. Germline V gives CDR1 DFQATT, CDR2 SNEGSKA (reference sequence). Trimming took 3 bases from V and 0 from J, leaving 12 bases between them.